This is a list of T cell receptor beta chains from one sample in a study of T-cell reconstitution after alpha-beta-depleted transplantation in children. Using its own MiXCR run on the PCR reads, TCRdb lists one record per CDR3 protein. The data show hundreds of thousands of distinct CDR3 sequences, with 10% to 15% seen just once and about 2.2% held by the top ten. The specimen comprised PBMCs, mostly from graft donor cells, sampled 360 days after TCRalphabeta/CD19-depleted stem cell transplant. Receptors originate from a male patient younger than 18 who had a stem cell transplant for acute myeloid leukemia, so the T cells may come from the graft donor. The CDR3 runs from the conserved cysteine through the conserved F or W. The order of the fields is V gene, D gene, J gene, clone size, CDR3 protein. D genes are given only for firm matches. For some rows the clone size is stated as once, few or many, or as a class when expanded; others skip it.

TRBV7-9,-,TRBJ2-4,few,CAIKGGSLAKNIQYF
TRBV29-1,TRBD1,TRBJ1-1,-,CSGGQGVMNTEAFF
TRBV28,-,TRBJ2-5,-,CASSLVHDTRQETQYF
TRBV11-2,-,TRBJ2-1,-,CASSSWINNEQFF
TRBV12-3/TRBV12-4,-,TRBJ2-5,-,CASTLNGIGGGRETQYF
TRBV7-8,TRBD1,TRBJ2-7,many,CASSLLDRGTTYEQYF
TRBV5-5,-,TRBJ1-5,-,CASSAGTVNQPQHF
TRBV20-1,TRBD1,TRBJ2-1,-,CCARDKRRRQGNNEQFF
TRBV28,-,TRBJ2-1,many,CASQNYNEQFF
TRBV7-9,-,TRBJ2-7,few,CASSVPDNSYEQYF
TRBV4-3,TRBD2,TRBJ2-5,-,CASSQVVASGRAIKETQYF
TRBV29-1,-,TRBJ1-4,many,CSGLNEKLFF
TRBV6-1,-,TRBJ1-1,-,CASSQFGFGGPKNTEAFF
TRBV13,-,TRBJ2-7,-,CASSLLGLRGPRTYEQYF
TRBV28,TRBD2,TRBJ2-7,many,CASSRLGLAVSYEQYF
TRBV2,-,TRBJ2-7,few,CASTPIRDQSYEQYF
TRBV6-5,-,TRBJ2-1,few,CASSYSLTENEQFF
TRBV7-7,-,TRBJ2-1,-,CASRYANEQFF
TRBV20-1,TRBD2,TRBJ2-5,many,CSAGGLANQETQYF
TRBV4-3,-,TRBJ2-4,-,CASSQEVGRIGKNIQYF
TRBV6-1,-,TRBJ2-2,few,CASTARGFRGAGELFF
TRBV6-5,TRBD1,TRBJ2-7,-,CASSYSDRWSAGQYF
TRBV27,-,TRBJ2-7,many,CASSLILADSYEQYF
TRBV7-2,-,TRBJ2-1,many,CVSRGRLGSYNEQFF
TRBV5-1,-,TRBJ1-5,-,CASSLDALGSGQPQHF
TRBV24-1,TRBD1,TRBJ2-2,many,CATSDPDRRNTGELFF
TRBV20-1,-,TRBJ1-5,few,CSAWDAAGPQHF
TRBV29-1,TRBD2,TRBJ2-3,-,CSGERTRGTDTQYF
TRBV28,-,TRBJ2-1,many,CASSLILEQFF
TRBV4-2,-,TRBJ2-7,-,CASSPTVLCEQYF
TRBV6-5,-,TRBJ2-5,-,CASSYVSRETQYF
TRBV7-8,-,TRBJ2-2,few,CASSLKGVGANTGELFF
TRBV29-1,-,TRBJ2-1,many,CSVNLLGYEQFF
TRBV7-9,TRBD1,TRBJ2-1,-,CASSGGARGPYNEQFF
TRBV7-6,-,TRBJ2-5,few,CASSLAGPEGETQYF
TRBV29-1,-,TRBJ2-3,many,CSGSSSAGGTDTQYF
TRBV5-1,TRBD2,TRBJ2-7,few,CASSPVLAVSYEQYF
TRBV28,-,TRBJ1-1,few,CASSPGRRMNTEAFF
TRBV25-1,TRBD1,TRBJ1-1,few,CASSMITGGTEAFF
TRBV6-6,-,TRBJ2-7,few,CASTIGYEQYF
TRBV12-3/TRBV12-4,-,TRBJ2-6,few,CASSLFTRLPFSGVLTF
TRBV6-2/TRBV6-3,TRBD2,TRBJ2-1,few,CASSPARTSTNEQFF
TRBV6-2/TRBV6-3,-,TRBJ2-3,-,CASSYPNGRLTDTQYF
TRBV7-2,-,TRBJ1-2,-,CASSRDGRVGGYTF
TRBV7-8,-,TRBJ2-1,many,CASSIAHRGENEQFF
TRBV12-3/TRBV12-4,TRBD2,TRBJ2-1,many,CASSRIGTRRNEQFF
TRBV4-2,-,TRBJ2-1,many,CASSLSGRADDEQFF
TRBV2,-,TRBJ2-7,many,CASGSTSYEQYF
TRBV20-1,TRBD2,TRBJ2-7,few,CSAREPGLAGIYEQYF
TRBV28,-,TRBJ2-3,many,CASGTGTWFEDTQYF
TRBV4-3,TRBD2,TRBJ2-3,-,CASSHGGLRERPDTQYF
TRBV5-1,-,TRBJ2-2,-,CASSSIRVTNTGELFF
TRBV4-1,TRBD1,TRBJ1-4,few,CASSQDGQGDEKLFF
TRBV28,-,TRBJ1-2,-,CASSFRGYSYTF
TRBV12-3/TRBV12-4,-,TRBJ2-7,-,CASSFASEIYEQYF
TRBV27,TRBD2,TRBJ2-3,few,CASSAPGLAGVPDTQYF
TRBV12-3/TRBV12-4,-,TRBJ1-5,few,CASTRASSNQPQHF
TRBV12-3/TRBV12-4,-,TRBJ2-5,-,CASRKRPPAGETQYF
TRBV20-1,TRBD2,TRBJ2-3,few,CSALAGGQTDTQYF
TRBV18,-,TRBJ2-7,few,CASSPTALVLSYEQYF